The 30 T cell receptor beta chains below come from one sample, sequenced in a study of T cells in Graves' hyperthyroidism and ophthalmopathy. Amplified TCR beta CDR3 regions came from RNA transcripts. An initial round of RT-PCR targeting the TCR CDR3 relied on the HTBI primer set. Each CDR3 protein gets one entry after TCRdb re-called the multiplex PCR reads with MiXCR. This table has hundreds of thousands of distinct CDR3 sequences, around 15% appearing once. The sequenced sample consisted of blood. These receptors originate from a woman in her forties or fifties with Graves' ophthalmopathy.

V is TRBV4-2 and J is TRBJ2-2, with 13 bases aligning to TRBD2. The V gene end was trimmed by 0 bases and the J gene end by 0 bases; junction bases not matched to a gene: 4. The CDR3 extends over 19 amino acids. Germline V lookup: CDR1 LGHNA, CDR2 YNFKEQ. In nucleotides, the CDR3 is TGTGCCAGCAGCCAAGAGTACGGACTAGCGGGAGCGAACACCGGGGAGCTGTTTTTT. This sequence encodes CASSQEYGLAGANTGELFF.

The rearrangement joins TRBV9 to TRBJ2-2; D not certain. Trimming stripped 0 bases from V and 6 bases from J, with 12 bases between. The V gene's germline CDR1 is SGDLS and CDR2 YYNGEE. The CDR3 totals 15 residues. CDR3 sequence: CASSVVASLAGELFF. The CDR3 DNA is TGTGCCAGCAGCGTAGTGGCTAGTTTGGCCGGGGAGCTGTTTTTT.

This clonotype was seen repeatedly, ten times or more. V is TRBV5-8 and J is TRBJ2-7; D remains unclear. Germline CDR1 and CDR2: SGHTS and YDEGEE. The CDR3 length is 15 residues. Trimming took off 4 bases at V and 6 bases at J, with 20 bases between the two ends. The CDR3 sequence: CASSPLAAIPTEQYF. The CDR3 bases are TGTGCCAGCAGCCCCCTGGCGGCTATCCCTACCGAGCAGTACTTC.

This clonotype was seen a few times. J is TRBJ1-3 and V is TRBV12-3 or TRBV12-4; 7 bases line up with TRBD1. The CDR3 contains 15 residues. V lost 6 bases to trimming and J lost 8 bases; unmatched junction nucleotides: 13. In DNA, the CDR3 is TGTGCCAGCAGCCTTGACAGGGCTACTATTCACACCATATATTTT. Encoded protein: CASSLDRATIHTIYF.

This clonotype came up many times. This chain joins TRBV7-2 and TRBJ2-7; 12 bases are a match to TRBD2. J gave up 5 bases and V 6 bases, and 8 bases lay outside the gene matches. Germline CDR1 is SGHTA and CDR2 is FQGNSA. CDR3 length equals 15 residues. The CDR3 region is CASRPRLAGDDEQYF. Written as DNA, the CDR3 is TGTGCCAGCAGGCCAAGACTAGCGGGAGATGACGAGCAGTACTTC.

In this sample, this clonotype turned up many times. The chain couples TRBV2 to TRBJ2-1; the match to TRBD2 covers 9 bases. V dropped 4 bases and J dropped 10; count of bases not matched to a gene: 20. The CDR3 sequence is 18 residues long. In germline, CDR1 is SNHLY, CDR2 FYNNEI. Here the CDR3 DNA reads TGTGCCAGCAGTGGTGCAGCGGGAGGTGCCAGTAGCAGATACGAGCAGTTCTTC. Translating it yields CASSGAAGGASSRYEQFF. The full variable domain, with the rest looked up from reference TRBV2 and TRBJ2-1, is EPEVTQTPSHQVTQMGQEVILRCVPISNHLYFYWYRQILGQKVEFLVSFYNNEISEKSEIFDDQFSVERPDGSNFTLKIRSTKLEDSAMYFCASSGAAGGASSRYEQFFGPGTRLTVL.

V and J are TRBV19 and TRBJ1-5; D is undetermined. The CDR3 contains 17 residues. The V gene's germline CDR1 is LNHDA and CDR2 SQIVND (reference sequence). The V end lost 4 bases, the J end lost 0 bases, and 16 bases lay between the germline ends. CDR3: CASSSPDSDYSNQPQHF. CDR3 DNA: TGTGCCAGTAGTAGCCCTGATAGCGATTATAGCAATCAGCCCCAGCATTTT.

The chain recombines TRBV10-3 with TRBJ2-1; maybe TRBD2 (6 bases). CDR3 size: 10 residues. CDR1 is ENHRY and CDR2 is SYGVKD in the germline V gene. V lost 8 bases, J lost 7 bases, and 6 bases lay in between. The CDR3 sequence: CAIGGNEQFF. CDR3 DNA sequence: TGTGCCATCGGGGGGAATGAGCAGTTCTTC.

This clonotype has a count of ten or more. The chain links TRBV12-3 or TRBV12-4 to TRBJ1-1; 9 bases line up with TRBD1. The V segment lost 2 bases and the J segment 3 bases; nucleotides outside the gene matches: 13. This CDR3 contains 18 residues. CDR3 nucleotide sequence: TGTGCCAGCAGTTTACTTGGACAGGGGAAAGGTGTGTACACTGAAGCTTTCTTT. Residues: CASSLLGQGKGVYTEAFF.

This clonotype was picked up many times. The chain recombines TRBV11-1 with TRBJ2-1, with D perhaps assigned TRBD1 or TRBD2 (5 bases each). The V and J ends lost 1 base and 6 bases respectively, with 13 bases between them. Germline CDR1 SGHAT, CDR2 FQDESV (reference sequence). The CDR3 contains 15 residues. The CDR3 loop is CASSLGGDRLNEQFF. The CDR3 DNA reads as TGTGCCAGCAGCTTAGGTGGGGACCGCCTCAATGAGCAGTTCTTC.

This clonotype was seen repeatedly, ten times or more. This chain joins TRBV20-1 and TRBJ2-1, with 16 bases fitting TRBD2. The length of the CDR3 is 18 residues. Germline loops: CDR1 DFQATT, CDR2 SNEGSKA (reference sequence). Trimming cost V 1 base and J 4 bases; bases outside gene matches: 7. CDR3 nucleotides: TGCAGTGCTAGAGTTGTGGGACTAGCGGGAGGGCCGTACAATGAGCAGTTCTTC. Its translation: CSARVVGLAGGPYNEQFF.

This clonotype was found a few times. The chain couples TRBV7-9 to TRBJ2-5; D is possibly TRBD1 or TRBD2 (5 bases each). With 2 bases removed from V and 7 bases from J, the gap between germline ends came to 20 bases. The germline gives CDR1 SEHNR, CDR2 FQNEAQ (reference sequence). The length of the CDR3 is 16 residues. As DNA, the CDR3 is TGTGCCAGCAGCTTACCCCTGGGGACCCTGAAAGGGACCCAGTACTTC. Protein sequence: CASSLPLGTLKGTQYF.

The V gene is TRBV9, the J gene TRBJ1-5; D is perhaps TRBD1 (6 bases). CDR1 and CDR2 (germline): SGDLS, YYNGEE. V dropped 4 bases and J dropped 5 bases, with 13 bases sitting between them. The CDR3 length is 14 residues. This CDR3 reads CASSWGGADQPQHF. The CDR3 nucleotides read TGTGCCAGCAGCTGGGGGGGGGCAGATCAGCCCCAGCATTTT.

This clonotype was detected only a few times. The V and J genes are TRBV27 and TRBJ1-5, with D uncertain. V was pared by 6 bases and J by 1 base, with 10 bases between. Germline values: CDR1 MNHEY, CDR2 SMNVEV (reference sequence). This CDR3 is built from 14 residues. CDR3 sequence (DNA): TGTGCCAGCAGATCCTTGGGGAGCAATCAGCCCCAGCATTTT. Translating gives CASRSLGSNQPQHF.

The table lists this clonotype with a few counts. The V call is TRBV7-8, the J call TRBJ1-5, with a weak D call TRBD1 (6 bases). V lost 5 bases and J 0 bases, leaving 11 bases between the germline ends. This CDR3 is 15 amino acids long. Germline lookup yields CDR1 SGHVS and CDR2 FQNEAQ. The CDR3 reads CASSKDRNSNQPQHF. The CDR3 coding sequence is TGTGCCAGCAGCAAGGACAGAAATAGCAATCAGCCCCAGCATTTT.

The rearrangement links TRBV28 to TRBJ2-7, with TRBD2 as a possible D gene (5 bases). The V end was cut by 4 bases, the J end by 0 bases, with 16 bases between. The CDR3 length is 16 residues. Germline CDR1 and CDR2: MDHEN and SYDVKM. The CDR3 region is CASSSRPGESSYEQYF. The CDR3 coding sequence is TGTGCCAGCAGTTCTCGGCCCGGGGAAAGCTCCTACGAGCAGTACTTC. Combining the CDR3 with reference TRBV28 and TRBJ2-7 gives the whole variable domain DVKVTQSSRYLVKRTGEKVFLECVQDMDHENMFWYRQDPGLGLRLIYFSYDVKMKEKGDIPEGYSVSREKKERFSLILESASTNQTSMYLCASSSRPGESSYEQYFGPGTRLTVT.

There are a few counts of this clonotype. The rearrangement uses TRBV5-1 and TRBJ2-1, with a weak D call TRBD1 (6 bases). The CDR3 has 12 residues. Trimming stripped 3 bases from V and 14 bases from J, with 15 bases between. Per the germline V gene, CDR1 is SGHRS and CDR2 is YFSETQ. DNA of the CDR3: TGCGCCAGCAGCTGGGACCGGGACAACAAGTTCTTC. Translating it yields CASSWDRDNKFF. Full variable domain (missing parts from reference TRBV5-1 and TRBJ2-1): KAGVTQTPRYLIKTRGQQVTLSCSPISGHRSVSWYQQTPGQGLQFLFEYFSETQRNKGNFPGRFSGRQFSNSRSEMNVSTLELGDSALYLCASSWDRDNKFFGPGTRLTVL.

This clonotype was recorded many times. The V call is TRBV28, the J call TRBJ1-2; D call uncertain. This CDR3 contains 13 residues. The germline CDR1 and CDR2 sequences are MDHEN and SYDVKM. V shed 6 bases and J shed 8 bases, with 16 bases lying between them. For the CDR3, the DNA is TGTGCCAGCAGGAACTACGGCCGTCCAGGCTACACCTTC. Translated: CASRNYGRPGYTF.

This clonotype has a handful of counts. The chain combines TRBV6-2 or TRBV6-3 with TRBJ1-1; 8 bases are shared with TRBD1. CDR3 length: 14 amino acids. With 2 bases clipped from V and 4 bases from J, the junction kept 3 bases outside the gene matches. CDR1 is MNHEY and CDR2 is SVGEGT in the germline V gene. The CDR3 is CASSYVTGGTEAFF. The CDR3 DNA follows: TGTGCCAGCAGTTACGTTACAGGGGGCACTGAAGCTTTCTTT.

In its sample, this clonotype was seen many times. The chain employs TRBV27 and TRBJ2-4; D is unclear. The CDR3 loop spans 16 amino acids. V was cut by 0 bases and J by 0 bases, with 9 bases left in between. Germline V lookup: CDR1 MNHEY, CDR2 SMNVEV (reference sequence). As DNA, the CDR3 is TGTGCCAGCAGTTTATCGGGGATCGGAGCCAAAAACATTCAGTACTTC. As protein: CASSLSGIGAKNIQYF.

This chain links TRBV19 with TRBJ1-5, with D possibly matching TRBD1 (6 bases). Germline CDR1 and CDR2: LNHDA and SQIVND (reference sequence). Trimming took 7 bases from V and 6 from J, leaving 22 bases between them. The CDR3 length is 16 residues. This chain's CDR3 is CASNRGGGLSSQPQHF. CDR3 DNA sequence: TGTGCCAGTAACCGCGGGGGCGGCCTCTCCAGTCAGCCCCAGCATTTT.

This rearrangement joins TRBV28 to TRBJ1-4; 8 bases align to TRBD1. With 5 bases clipped from V and 3 bases from J, the junction kept 8 bases outside the gene matches. The CDR3 is 16 residues long. Germline loops: CDR1 MDHEN, CDR2 SYDVKM. The CDR3 reads CASSVSQGAANEKLFF. In DNA form, the CDR3 reads TGTGCCAGCAGTGTGTCGCAGGGGGCGGCTAATGAAAAACTGTTTTTT. The full variable domain, its missing parts supplied by reference TRBV28 and TRBJ1-4, is DVKVTQSSRYLVKRTGEKVFLECVQDMDHENMFWYRQDPGLGLRLIYFSYDVKMKEKGDIPEGYSVSREKKERFSLILESASTNQTSMYLCASSVSQGAANEKLFFGSGTQLSVL.

This clonotype was picked up many times. V is TRBV4-3 and J is TRBJ2-7, with D uncertain. The CDR3 has 15 residues. The V and J ends lost 1 base and 0 bases respectively, with 10 bases between them. The germline V gene has CDR1 LGHNA and CDR2 YSLEER. The CDR3 is CASSQGVASSYEQYF. In nucleotides, the CDR3 is TGCGCCAGCAGCCAAGGTGTCGCGAGCTCCTACGAGCAGTACTTC.

A few counts support this clonotype. The chain couples TRBV6-1 to TRBJ1-5; D uncertain. Germline CDR1 is MNHNS and CDR2 is SASEGT. The V gene lost 7 bases and the J gene lost 2 bases, with 15 bases spanning the gap. The CDR3 loop spans 15 amino acids. CDR3 nucleotides: TGTGCCAGCACCCCGACATTCGCACGCAATCAGCCCCAGCATTTT. It codes for CASTPTFARNQPQHF.

This clonotype was observed a handful of times. This sequence joins TRBV28 and TRBJ1-5; TRBD1 might be the D (5 bases). The CDR3 length is 13 residues. Trimming stripped 11 bases from V and 2 bases from J, with 13 bases between. The germline V gene encodes CDR1 MDHEN and CDR2 SYDVKM. The CDR3 reads CALRPGGNQPQHF. CDR3 nucleotides: TGTGCCCTTCGACCGGGGGGCAATCAGCCCCAGCATTTT. The entire variable domain, with the rest obtained from reference TRBV28 and TRBJ1-5, is as follows: DVKVTQSSRYLVKRTGEKVFLECVQDMDHENMFWYRQDPGLGLRLIYFSYDVKMKEKGDIPEGYSVSREKKERFSLILESASTNQTSMYLCALRPGGNQPQHFGDGTRLSIL.

This clonotype was counted ten times or more. The CDR3 here is CAWSGDRNQPQHF. The CDR3 nucleotides read TGTGCCTGGAGTGGGGACCGCAATCAGCCCCAGCATTTT. The chain joins TRBV30 to TRBJ1-5; TRBD1 might be the D (5 bases). The CDR3 consists of 13 residues. The V end lost 1 base, the J end lost 2 bases, and 6 bases lay between the germline ends. Germline CDR1 GTSNPN, CDR2 SVGIG (reference sequence).

This clonotype was seen ten or more times. The rearrangement joins TRBV27 to TRBJ2-1, with TRBD2 matching 12 bases. The CDR3 totals 15 residues. Germline V gives CDR1 MNHEY, CDR2 SMNVEV (reference sequence). With V trimmed by 1 base and J by 7 bases, 2 bases remained unmatched. CDR3 protein: CASSLFTSGGNEQFF. CDR3 DNA: TGTGCCAGCAGTTTATTCACTAGCGGGGGGAATGAGCAGTTCTTC.

This chain connects TRBV29-1 to TRBJ2-5; TRBD1 might be the D (5 bases). This CDR3 contains 14 residues. V shed 4 bases and J shed 4 bases, with 16 bases lying between them. CDR1 and CDR2 (germline): SQVTM, ANQGSEA. The CDR3 sequence: CSVARATSRETQYF. DNA of the CDR3: TGCAGCGTTGCCAGGGCCACAAGCCGAGAGACCCAGTACTTC. Full variable domain (remainder filled in from reference TRBV29-1 and TRBJ2-5): SAVISQKPSRDICQRGTSLTIQCQVDSQVTMMFWYRQQPGQSLTLIATANQGSEATYESGFVIDKFPISRPNLTFSTLTVSNMSPEDSSIYLCSVARATSRETQYFGPGTRLLVL.

The chain carries TRBV5-1 and TRBJ2-3; 7 nucleotides match TRBD1. This CDR3 has 14 amino acids. CDR1 is SGHRS, CDR2 YFSETQ, per germline. With 4 bases clipped from V and 4 bases from J, the junction kept 6 bases outside the gene matches. CDR3 sequence (DNA): TGCGCCAGCAGCGTGAGGGGGCTCCCAGATACGCAGTATTTT. It encodes CASSVRGLPDTQYF. Drawing the rest from reference TRBV5-1 and TRBJ2-3, the complete variable domain is KAGVTQTPRYLIKTRGQQVTLSCSPISGHRSVSWYQQTPGQGLQFLFEYFSETQRNKGNFPGRFSGRQFSNSRSEMNVSTLELGDSALYLCASSVRGLPDTQYFGPGTRLTVL.

CDR3 region: CAIKKREDPNNEQFF. The CDR3 DNA sequence: TGTGCCATAAAAAAGCGGGAGGACCCTAACAATGAGCAGTTCTTC. This sequence joins TRBV6-1 and TRBJ2-1, with 9 bases lining up with TRBD2. The CDR3 consists of 15 residues. Germline CDR1 reads MNHNS; CDR2 reads SASEGT. V dropped 10 bases and J dropped 5; count of bases not matched to a gene: 12.